This TCR beta chain was retrieved from a study of T cells in Graves' hyperthyroidism and ophthalmopathy. This CDR3 is built from 13 residues. In germline, CDR1 is SGHTA, CDR2 FQGNSA. Researchers amplified the TCR beta CDR3 regions from RNA transcripts. The study used the HTBI primer set for a first-round RT-PCR of the TCR CDR3. Each CDR3 protein is one row after TCRdb ran MiXCR on the multiplex PCR reads. The sample gives under 300,000 distinct CDR3 sequences, about an eighth of which show up once; almost 8% is in the top ten. Points on this clonotype: A clone one base away is much larger, so this may be a read error.

The source is a woman aged 25 to 39 with Graves' hyperthyroidism that later progressed to Graves' ophthalmopathy. Sequencing was carried out using blood. This rearrangement joins TRBV7-2 to TRBJ1-2; a weak D match, TRBD1 (5 bases). This chain's CDR3 is CASSSGGNYSYTF. The CDR3 DNA reads TGTGCCAGCAGCTCCGGGGGTAACTATAGCTACACCTTC.